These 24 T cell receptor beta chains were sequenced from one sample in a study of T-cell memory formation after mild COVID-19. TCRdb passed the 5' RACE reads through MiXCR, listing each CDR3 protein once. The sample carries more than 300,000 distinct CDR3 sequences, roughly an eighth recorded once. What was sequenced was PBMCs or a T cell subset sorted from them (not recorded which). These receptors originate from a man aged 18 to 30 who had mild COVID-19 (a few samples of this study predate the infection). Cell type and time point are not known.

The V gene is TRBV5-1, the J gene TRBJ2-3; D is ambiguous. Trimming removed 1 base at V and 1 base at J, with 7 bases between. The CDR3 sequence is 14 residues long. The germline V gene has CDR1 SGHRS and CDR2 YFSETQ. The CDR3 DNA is TGCGCCAGCAGCTTGCGTCCAGGCACAGATACGCAGTATTTT. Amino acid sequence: CASSLRPGTDTQYF.

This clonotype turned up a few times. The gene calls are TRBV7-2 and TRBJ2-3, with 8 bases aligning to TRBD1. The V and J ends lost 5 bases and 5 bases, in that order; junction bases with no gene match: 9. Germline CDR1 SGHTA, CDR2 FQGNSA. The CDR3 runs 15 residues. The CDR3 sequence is CASSLQTGVQDTQYF. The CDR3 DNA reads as TGTGCCAGCAGCCTCCAGACAGGGGTCCAAGATACGCAGTATTTT. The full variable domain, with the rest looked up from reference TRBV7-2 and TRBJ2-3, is GAGVSQSPSNKVTEKGKDVELRCDPISGHTALYWYRQSLGQGLEFLIYFQGNSAPDKSGLPSDRFSAERTGGSVSTLTIQRTQQEDSAVYLCASSLQTGVQDTQYFGPGTRLTVL.

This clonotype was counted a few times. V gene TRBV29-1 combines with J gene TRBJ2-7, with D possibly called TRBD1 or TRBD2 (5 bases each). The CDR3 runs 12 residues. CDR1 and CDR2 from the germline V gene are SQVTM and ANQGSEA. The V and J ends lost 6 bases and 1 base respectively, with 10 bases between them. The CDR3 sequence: CSVGTPSYEQYF. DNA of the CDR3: TGCAGCGTCGGGACCCCATCCTACGAGCAGTACTTC.

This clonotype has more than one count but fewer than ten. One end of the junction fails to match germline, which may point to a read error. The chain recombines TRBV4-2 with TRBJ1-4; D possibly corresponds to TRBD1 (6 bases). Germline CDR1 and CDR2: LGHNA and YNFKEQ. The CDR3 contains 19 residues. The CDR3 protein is CASSQVVAGAQITNEKLFF. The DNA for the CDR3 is TGCGCCAGCAGCCAAGTCGTGGCAGGGGCACAGATAACTAATGAAAAACTGTTTTTT.

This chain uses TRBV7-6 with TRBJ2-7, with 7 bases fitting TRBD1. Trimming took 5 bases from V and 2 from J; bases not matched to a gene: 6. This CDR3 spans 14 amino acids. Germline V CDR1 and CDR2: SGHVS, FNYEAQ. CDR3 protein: CASSRGTGAYEQYF. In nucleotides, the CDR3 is TGTGCCAGCAGCAGAGGTACAGGGGCCTACGAGCAGTACTTC.

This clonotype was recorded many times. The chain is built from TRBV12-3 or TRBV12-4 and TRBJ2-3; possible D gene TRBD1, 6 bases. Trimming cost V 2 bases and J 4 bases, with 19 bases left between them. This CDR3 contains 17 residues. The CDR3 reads CASSLYHGTTGPDTQYF. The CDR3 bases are TGTGCCAGCAGTTTATACCATGGGACCACAGGGCCAGATACGCAGTATTTT.

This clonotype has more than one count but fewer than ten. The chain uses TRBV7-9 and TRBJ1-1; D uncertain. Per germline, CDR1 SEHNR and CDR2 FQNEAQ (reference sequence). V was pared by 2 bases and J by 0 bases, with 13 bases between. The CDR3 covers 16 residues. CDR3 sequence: CASSLRRLQMNTEAFF. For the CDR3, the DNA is TGTGCCAGCAGCTTACGCAGGCTCCAAATGAACACTGAAGCTTTCTTT.

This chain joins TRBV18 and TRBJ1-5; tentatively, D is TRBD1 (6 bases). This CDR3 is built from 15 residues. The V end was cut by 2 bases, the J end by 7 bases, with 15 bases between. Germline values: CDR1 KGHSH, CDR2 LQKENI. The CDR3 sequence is CASSPAQGSGQPQHF. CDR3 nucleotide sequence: TGTGCCAGCTCACCAGCCCAGGGGTCGGGCCAGCCCCAGCATTTT.

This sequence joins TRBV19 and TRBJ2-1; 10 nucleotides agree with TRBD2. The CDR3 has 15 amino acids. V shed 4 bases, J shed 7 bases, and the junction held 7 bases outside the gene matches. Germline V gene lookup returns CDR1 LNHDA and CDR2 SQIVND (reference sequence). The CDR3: CASSTSGGAWNEQFF. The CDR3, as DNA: TGTGCCAGTAGTACCAGCGGGGGGGCCTGGAATGAGCAGTTCTTC.

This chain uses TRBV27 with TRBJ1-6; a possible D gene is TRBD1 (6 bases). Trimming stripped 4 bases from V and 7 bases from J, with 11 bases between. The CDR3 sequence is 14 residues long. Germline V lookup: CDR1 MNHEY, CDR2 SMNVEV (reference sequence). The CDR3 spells CASSYLGGNSPLHF. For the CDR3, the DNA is TGTGCCAGCAGTTACCTGGGGGGCAATTCACCCCTCCACTTT.

The CDR3 DNA reads as TGTGCCAGCAGCCCCCGCTGGGACGCGCCCTACGAGCAGTACTTC. It yields the protein CASSPRWDAPYEQYF. The chain links TRBV7-8 to TRBJ2-7; the D call may be TRBD1 or TRBD2 (5 bases each). The germline V and J ends were trimmed by 5 bases and 2 bases, with 16 bases remaining between them. Germline loops: CDR1 SGHVS, CDR2 FQNEAQ. The CDR3 covers 15 residues.

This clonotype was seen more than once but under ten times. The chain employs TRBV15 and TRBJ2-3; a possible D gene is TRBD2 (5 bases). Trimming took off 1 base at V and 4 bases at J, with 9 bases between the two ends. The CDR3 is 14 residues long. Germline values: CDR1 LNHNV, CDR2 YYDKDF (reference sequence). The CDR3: CATSRGGSPDTQYF. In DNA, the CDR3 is TGTGCCACCAGCAGAGGAGGGAGCCCAGATACGCAGTATTTT.

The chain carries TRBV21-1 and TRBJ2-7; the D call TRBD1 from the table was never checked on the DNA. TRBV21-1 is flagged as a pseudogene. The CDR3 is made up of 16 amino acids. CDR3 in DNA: TGTGCCAGCAGCAGAAGCCCATACGGGCGTTCCTACGAGCAGTACGTC. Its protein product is CASSRSPYGRSYEQYV.

CDR3 protein: CASSMNYEQYF. The CDR3 bases are TGTGCCAGCAGTATGAACTACGAGCAGTACTTC. The V call is TRBV12-3 or TRBV12-4, the J call TRBJ2-7, with D unclear. The CDR3 consists of 11 residues. With 5 bases removed from V and 3 bases from J, the gap between germline ends came to 5 bases.

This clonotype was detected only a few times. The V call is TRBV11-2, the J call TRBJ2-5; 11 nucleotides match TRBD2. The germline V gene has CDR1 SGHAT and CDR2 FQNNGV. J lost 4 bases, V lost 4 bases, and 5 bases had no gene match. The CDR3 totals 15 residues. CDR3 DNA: TGTGCCAGCAGCTATAGCGGGGGGGCCAGAGAGACCCAGTACTTC. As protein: CASSYSGGARETQYF.

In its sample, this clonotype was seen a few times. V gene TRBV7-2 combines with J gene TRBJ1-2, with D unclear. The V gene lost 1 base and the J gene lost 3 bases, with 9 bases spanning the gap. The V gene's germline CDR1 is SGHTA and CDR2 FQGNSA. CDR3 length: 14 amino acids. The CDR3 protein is CASSLVTLDYGYTF. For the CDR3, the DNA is TGTGCCAGCAGCTTAGTCACCTTAGACTATGGCTACACCTTC. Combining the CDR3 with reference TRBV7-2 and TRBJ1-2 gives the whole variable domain GAGVSQSPSNKVTEKGKDVELRCDPISGHTALYWYRQSLGQGLEFLIYFQGNSAPDKSGLPSDRFSAERTGGSVSTLTIQRTQQEDSAVYLCASSLVTLDYGYTFGSGTRLTVV.

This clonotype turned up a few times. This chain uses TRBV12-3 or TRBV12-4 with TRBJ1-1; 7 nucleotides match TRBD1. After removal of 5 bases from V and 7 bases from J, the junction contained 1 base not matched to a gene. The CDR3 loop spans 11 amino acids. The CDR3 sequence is CASSRDSEAFF. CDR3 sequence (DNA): TGTGCCAGCAGTCGGGACAGTGAAGCTTTCTTT.

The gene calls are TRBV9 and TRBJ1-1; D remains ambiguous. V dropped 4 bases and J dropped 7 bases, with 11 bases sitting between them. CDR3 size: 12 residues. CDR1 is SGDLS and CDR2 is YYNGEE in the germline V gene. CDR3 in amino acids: CASSPPRGEAFF. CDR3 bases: TGTGCCAGCAGCCCCCCGCGGGGTGAAGCTTTCTTT.

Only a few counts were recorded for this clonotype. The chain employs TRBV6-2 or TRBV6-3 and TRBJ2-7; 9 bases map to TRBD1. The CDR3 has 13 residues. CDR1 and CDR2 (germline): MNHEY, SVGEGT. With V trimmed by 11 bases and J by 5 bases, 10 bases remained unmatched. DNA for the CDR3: TGTGCCGGCCTGACAGGGGGGGTCCACGAGCAGTACGTC. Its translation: CAGLTGGVHEQYV.

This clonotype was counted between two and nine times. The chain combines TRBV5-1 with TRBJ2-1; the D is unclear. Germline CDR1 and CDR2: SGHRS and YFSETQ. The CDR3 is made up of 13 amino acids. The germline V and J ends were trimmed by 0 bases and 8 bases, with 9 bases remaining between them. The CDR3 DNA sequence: TGCGCCAGCAGCTTGGCCGGCCCAGATGAGCAGTTCTTC. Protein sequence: CASSLAGPDEQFF.

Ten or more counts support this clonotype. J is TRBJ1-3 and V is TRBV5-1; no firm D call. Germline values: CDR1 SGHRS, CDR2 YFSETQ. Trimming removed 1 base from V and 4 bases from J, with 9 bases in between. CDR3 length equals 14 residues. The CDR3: CASSLIDGGNTIYF. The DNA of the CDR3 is TGCGCCAGCAGCTTGATAGACGGAGGAAACACCATATATTTT.

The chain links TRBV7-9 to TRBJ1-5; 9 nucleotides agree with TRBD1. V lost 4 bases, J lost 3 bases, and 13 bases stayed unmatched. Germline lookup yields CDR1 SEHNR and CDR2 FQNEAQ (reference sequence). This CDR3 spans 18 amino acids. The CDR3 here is CASSSTRTGDLSNQPQHF. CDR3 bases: TGTGCCAGCAGCTCCACTCGGACAGGGGACCTCTCCAATCAGCCCCAGCATTTT. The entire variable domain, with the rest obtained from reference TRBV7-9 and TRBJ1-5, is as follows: DTGVSQNPRHKITKRGQNVTFRCDPISEHNRLYWYRQTLGQGPEFLTYFQNEAQLEKSRLLSDRFSAERPKGSFSTLEIQRTEQGDSAMYLCASSSTRTGDLSNQPQHFGDGTRLSIL.

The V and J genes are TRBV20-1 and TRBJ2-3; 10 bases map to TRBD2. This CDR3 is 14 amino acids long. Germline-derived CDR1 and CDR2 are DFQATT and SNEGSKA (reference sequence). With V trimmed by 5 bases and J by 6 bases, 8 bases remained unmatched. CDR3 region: CSAYGLAEADTQYF. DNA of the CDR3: TGCAGTGCTTATGGACTAGCGGAGGCCGATACGCAGTATTTT.

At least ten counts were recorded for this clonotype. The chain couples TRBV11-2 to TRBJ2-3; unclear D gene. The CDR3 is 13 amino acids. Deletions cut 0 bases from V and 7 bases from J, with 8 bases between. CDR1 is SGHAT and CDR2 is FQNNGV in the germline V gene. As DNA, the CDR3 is TGTGCCAGCAGCTTAGATCGGCGAAATACGCAGTATTTT. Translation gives CASSLDRRNTQYF.